The clone carrying this T cell receptor beta chain occurred many times. This sample is part of a study of response to subunit inactivated influenza vaccine. TCRdb passed the RT-PCR reads through MiXCR, listing each CDR3 protein once. The sample has almost 600,000 distinct CDR3 sequences; 12% to 15% are singletons. The sequenced sample was PBMCs from blood, obtained roughly 12 days after vaccination. The source is a man aged 45-65 years who received an inactivated influenza vaccine.

DNA of the CDR3: TGCAGTGCTAGAGAACCCACCCGGACCGATACGCAGTATTTT. This encodes CSAREPTRTDTQYF. The rearrangement links TRBV20-1 to TRBJ2-3; D call uncertain. In germline, CDR1 is DFQATT, CDR2 SNEGSKA (reference sequence). V lost 0 bases, J lost 6 bases, and 13 bases lay in between. CDR3 length equals 14 residues.